This T cell receptor (beta chain) was sequenced during a study of Tregs in tolerant kidney transplant recipients. The CDR3 is made up of 16 amino acids. Trimming took 0 bases from V and 4 from J, leaving 13 bases between them. Germline V gene sequence: CDR1 SGHDT, CDR2 YYEEEE. Related graft donors supplied nonmyeloablative bone marrow transplants, and mixed chimerism was transient. Measured with immunoSEQ multiplex PCR; TCRdb has only the in-frame clones, and not every one. Here the sample spans 20,000 to 25,000 clones, 81% being singletons. V gene TRBV5-6 combines with J gene TRBJ2-2; no firm D call. The sequence came from a human patient who received a combined kidney and bone marrow transplant. The T cells may come from the graft donor. This material consisted of CD8+ T cells from blood (PBMCs), taken 6 months after the transplant. In DNA, the CDR3 is TGTGCCAGCAGCTTGGGTAGAGACCTAGGCACCGGGGAGCTGTTTTTT. Translated: CASSLGRDLGTGELFF.